One T cell receptor beta chain is described in this entry. This specimen comes from a study of tumor-infiltrating lymphocytes in oesophageal squamous cell carcinoma. In TCRdb, the PCR reads were re-called with MiXCR into one record per CDR3 protein. Here the sample spans about 14,000 distinct CDR3 sequences, 46% being singletons. This CDR3 is 14 amino acids long. Trimming took off 5 bases at V and 2 bases at J, with 11 bases between the two ends. Looked up from germline, CDR1 is MNHNS and CDR2 is SASEGT. The clonotype comes from a male donor with esophageal squamous cell carcinoma. The chain has TRBV6-1 and TRBJ2-3, with D possibly matching TRBD2 (5 bases). What was sequenced was blood. CDR3 loop: CASSLGGFTDTQYF. CDR3 nucleotides: TGTGCCAGCAGTTTAGGCGGGTTCACAGATACGCAGTATTTT.